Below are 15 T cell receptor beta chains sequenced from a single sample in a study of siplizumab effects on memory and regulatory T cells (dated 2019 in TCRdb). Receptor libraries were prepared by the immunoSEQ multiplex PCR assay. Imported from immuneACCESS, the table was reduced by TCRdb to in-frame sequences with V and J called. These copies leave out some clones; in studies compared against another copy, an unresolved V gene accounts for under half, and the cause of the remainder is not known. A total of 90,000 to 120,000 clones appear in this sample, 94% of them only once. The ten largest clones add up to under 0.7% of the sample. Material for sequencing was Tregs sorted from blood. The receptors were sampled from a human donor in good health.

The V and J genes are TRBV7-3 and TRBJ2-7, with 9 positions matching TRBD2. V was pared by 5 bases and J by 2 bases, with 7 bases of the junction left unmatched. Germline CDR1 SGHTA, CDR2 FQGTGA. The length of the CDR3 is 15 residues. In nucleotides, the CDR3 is TGTGCCAGCAGCGACGGACTAGCGCCAGCCTACGAGCAGTACTTC. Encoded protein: CASSDGLAPAYEQYF.

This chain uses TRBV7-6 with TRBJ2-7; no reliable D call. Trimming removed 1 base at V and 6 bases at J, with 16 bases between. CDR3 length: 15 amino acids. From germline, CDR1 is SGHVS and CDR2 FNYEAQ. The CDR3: CASSLVGVGLGEQYF. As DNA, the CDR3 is TGTGCCAGCAGCTTAGTTGGGGTAGGGCTCGGCGAGCAGTACTTC.

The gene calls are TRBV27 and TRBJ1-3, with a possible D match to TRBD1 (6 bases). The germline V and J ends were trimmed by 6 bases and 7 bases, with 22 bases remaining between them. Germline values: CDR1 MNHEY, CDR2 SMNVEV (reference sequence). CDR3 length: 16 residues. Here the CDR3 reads CASSPQLGGAWNTIYF. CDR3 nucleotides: TGTGCCAGCAGCCCCCAACTGGGGGGGGCCTGGAACACCATATATTTT.

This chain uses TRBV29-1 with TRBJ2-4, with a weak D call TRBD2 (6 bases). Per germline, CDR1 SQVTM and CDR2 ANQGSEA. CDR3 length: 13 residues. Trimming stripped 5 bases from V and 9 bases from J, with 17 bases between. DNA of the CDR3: TGCAGCGTTTTCCAAAGGACGGAGGGCATTCAGTACTTC. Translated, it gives CSVFQRTEGIQYF.

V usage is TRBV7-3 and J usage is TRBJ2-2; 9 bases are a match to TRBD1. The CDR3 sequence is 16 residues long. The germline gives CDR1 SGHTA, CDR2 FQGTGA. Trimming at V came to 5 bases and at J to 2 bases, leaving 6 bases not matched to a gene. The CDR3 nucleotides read TGTGCCAGCAGCAAAACAGGGGGCCCCAACACCGGGGAGCTGTTTTTT. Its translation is CASSKTGGPNTGELFF.

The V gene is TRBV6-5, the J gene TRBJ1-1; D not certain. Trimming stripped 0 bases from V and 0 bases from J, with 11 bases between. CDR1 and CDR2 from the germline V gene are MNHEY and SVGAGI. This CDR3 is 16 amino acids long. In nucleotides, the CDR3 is TGTGCCAGCAGTTACTCTTATAGGCAGATGAACACTGAAGCTTTCTTT. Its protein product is CASSYSYRQMNTEAFF.

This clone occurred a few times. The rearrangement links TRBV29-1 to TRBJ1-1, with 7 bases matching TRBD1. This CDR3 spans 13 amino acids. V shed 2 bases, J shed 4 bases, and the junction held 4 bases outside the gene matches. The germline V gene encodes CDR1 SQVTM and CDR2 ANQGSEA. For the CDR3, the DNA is TGCAGCGTTGAACGCAGGGGGGGCACTGAAGCTTTCTTT. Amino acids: CSVERRGGTEAFF.

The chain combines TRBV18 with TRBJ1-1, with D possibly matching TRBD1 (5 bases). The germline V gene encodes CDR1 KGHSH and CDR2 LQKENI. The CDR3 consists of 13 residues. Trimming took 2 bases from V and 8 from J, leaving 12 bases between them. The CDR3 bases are TGTGCCAGCTCACCAAGGGAGGGGACGGAAGCTTTCTTT. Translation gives CASSPREGTEAFF.

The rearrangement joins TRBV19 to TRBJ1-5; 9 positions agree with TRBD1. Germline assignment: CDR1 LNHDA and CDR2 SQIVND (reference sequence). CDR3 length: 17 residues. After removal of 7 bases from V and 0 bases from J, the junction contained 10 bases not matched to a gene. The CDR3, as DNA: TGTGCCAGTAACAGACAGGGGGGGCTATATAGCAATCAGCCCCAGCATTTT. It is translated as CASNRQGGLYSNQPQHF.

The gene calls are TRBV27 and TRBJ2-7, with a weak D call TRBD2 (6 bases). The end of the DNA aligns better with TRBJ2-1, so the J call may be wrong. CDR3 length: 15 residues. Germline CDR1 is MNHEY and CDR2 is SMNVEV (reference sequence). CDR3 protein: CASSPPTTRVYEQFF. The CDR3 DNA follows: TGTGCCAGCAGTCCACCAACGACTAGAGTTTATGAGCAGTTCTTC.

CDR3 amino acids: CASQGLQSAFF. CDR3 nucleotides: TGCGCCAGCCAAGGTCTCCAGTCGGCTTTCTTT. The chain recombines TRBV10-2 with TRBJ1-1; D is uncertain. V lost 8 bases to trimming and J lost 11 bases, with 15 bases between them. Germline V gene lookup returns CDR1 WSHSY and CDR2 SAAADI. The CDR3 extends over 11 amino acids.

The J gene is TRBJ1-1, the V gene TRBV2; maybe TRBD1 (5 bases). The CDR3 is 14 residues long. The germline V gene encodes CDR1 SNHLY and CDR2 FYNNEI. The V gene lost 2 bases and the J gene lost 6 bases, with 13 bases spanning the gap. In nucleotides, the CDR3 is TGTGCCAGCAGTGAACATCCCGGGGGGGCTGAAGCTTTCTTT. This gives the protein CASSEHPGGAEAFF.

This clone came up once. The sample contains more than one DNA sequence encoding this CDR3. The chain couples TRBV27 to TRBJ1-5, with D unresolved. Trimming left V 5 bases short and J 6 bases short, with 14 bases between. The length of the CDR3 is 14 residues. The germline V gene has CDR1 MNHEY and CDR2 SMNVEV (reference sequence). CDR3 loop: CASSQRPNGQPQHF. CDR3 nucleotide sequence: TGTGCCAGCAGTCAACGACCCAACGGTCAGCCCCAGCATTTT.

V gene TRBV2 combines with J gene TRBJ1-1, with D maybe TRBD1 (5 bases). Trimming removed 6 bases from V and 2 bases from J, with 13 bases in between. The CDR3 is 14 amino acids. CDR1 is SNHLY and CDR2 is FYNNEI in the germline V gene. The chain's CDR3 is CASRLDGGNTEAFF. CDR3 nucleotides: TGTGCCAGCAGATTGGACGGGGGTAACACTGAAGCTTTCTTT. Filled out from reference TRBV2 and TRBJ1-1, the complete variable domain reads EPEVTQTPSHQVTQMGQEVILRCVPISNHLYFYWYRQILGQKVEFLVSFYNNEISEKSEIFDDQFSVERPDGSNFTLKIRSTKLEDSAMYFCASRLDGGNTEAFFGQGTRLTVV.

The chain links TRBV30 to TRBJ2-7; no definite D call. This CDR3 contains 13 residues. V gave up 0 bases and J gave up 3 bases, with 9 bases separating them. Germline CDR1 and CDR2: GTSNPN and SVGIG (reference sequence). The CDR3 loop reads CAWSVPPVYEQYF. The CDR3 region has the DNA TGTGCCTGGAGTGTACCCCCTGTCTACGAGCAGTACTTC.